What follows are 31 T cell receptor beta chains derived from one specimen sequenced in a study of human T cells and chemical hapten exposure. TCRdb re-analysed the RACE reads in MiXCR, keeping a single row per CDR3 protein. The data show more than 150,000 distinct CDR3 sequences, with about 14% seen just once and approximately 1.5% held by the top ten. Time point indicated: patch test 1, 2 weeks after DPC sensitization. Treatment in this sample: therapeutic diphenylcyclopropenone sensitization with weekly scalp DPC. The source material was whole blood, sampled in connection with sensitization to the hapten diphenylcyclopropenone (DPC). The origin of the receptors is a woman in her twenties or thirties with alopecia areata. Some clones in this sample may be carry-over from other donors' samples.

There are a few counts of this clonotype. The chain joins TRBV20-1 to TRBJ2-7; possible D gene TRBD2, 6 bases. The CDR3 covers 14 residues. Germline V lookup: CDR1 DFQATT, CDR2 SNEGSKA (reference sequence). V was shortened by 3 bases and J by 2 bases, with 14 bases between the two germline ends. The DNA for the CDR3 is TGCAGTGCTAGGTGGGGCGGGAAAGCCTACGAGCAGTACTTC. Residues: CSARWGGKAYEQYF.

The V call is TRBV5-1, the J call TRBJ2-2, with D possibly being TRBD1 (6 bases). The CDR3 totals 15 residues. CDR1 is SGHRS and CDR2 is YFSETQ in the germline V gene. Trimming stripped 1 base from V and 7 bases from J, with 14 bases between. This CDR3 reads CASSLLGAPIGELFF. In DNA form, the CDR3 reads TGCGCCAGCAGCTTGTTGGGGGCTCCCATCGGGGAGCTGTTTTTT.

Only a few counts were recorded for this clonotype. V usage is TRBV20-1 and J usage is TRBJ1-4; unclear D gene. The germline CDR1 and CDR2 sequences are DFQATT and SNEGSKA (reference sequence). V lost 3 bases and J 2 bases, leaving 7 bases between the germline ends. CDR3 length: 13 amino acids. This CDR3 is CSASRYTNEKLFF. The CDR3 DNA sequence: TGCAGTGCTAGCCGATATACTAATGAAAAACTGTTTTTT.

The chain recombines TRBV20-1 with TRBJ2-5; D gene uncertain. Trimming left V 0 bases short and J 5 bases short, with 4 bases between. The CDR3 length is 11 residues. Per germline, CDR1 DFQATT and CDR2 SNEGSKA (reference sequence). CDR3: CSARDHETQYF. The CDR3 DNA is TGCAGTGCTAGAGATCATGAGACCCAGTACTTC.

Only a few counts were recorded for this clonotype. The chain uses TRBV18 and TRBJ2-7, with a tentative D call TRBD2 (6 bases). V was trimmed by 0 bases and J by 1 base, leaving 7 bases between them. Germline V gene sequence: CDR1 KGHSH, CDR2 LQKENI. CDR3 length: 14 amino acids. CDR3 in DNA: TGTGCCAGCTCACCACCTGCGGGATCCTACGAGCAGTACTTC. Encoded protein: CASSPPAGSYEQYF.

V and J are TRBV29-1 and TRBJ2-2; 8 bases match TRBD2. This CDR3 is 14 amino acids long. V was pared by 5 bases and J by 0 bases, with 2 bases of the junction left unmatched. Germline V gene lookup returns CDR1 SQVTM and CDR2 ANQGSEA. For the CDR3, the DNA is TGCAGCGTTCAACTAGCGGCGAACACCGGGGAGCTGTTTTTT. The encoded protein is CSVQLAANTGELFF.

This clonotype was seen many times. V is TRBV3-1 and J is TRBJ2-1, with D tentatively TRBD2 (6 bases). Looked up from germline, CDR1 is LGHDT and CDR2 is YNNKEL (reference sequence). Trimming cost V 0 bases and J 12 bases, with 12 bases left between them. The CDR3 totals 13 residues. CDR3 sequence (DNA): TGTGCCAGCAGCCAAGATTCTATCGGGGGGCAGTTCTTC. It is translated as CASSQDSIGGQFF.

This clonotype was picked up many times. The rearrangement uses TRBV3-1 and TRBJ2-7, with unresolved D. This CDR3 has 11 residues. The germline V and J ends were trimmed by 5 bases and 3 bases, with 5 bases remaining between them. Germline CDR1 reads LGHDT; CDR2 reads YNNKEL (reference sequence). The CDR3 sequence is CASSGLYEQYF. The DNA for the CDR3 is TGTGCCAGCAGCGGGCTCTACGAGCAGTACTTC.

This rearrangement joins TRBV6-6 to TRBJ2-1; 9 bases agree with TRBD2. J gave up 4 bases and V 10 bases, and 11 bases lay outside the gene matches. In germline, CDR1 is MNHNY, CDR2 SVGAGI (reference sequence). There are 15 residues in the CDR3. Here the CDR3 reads CATHSGGRGYNEQFF. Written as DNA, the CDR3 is TGTGCCACCCATAGCGGGGGCCGGGGGTACAATGAGCAGTTCTTC.

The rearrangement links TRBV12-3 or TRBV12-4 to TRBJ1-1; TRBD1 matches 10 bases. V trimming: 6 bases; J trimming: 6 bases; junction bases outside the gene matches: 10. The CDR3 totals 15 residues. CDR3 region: CASRKTGGESAEAFF. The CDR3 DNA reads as TGTGCCAGCAGAAAGACAGGGGGCGAATCGGCTGAAGCTTTCTTT.

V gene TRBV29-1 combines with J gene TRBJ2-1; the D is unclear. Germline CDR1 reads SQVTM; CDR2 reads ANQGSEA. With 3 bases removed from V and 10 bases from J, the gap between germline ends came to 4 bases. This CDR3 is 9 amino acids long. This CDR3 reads CSVDLEQFF. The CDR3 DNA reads TGCAGCGTTGACCTGGAGCAGTTCTTC.

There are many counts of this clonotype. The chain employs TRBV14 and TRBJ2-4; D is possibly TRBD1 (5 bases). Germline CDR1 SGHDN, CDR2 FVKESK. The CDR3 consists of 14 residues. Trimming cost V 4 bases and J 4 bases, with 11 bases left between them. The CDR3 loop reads CASSPYGHKNIQYF. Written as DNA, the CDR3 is TGTGCCAGCAGCCCCTACGGACATAAAAACATTCAGTACTTC. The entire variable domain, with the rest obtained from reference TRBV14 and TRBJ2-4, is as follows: EAGVTQFPSHSVIEKGQTVTLRCDPISGHDNLYWYRRVMGKEIKFLLHFVKESKQDESGMPNNRFLAERTGGTYSTLKVQPAELEDSGVYFCASSPYGHKNIQYFGAGTRLSVL.

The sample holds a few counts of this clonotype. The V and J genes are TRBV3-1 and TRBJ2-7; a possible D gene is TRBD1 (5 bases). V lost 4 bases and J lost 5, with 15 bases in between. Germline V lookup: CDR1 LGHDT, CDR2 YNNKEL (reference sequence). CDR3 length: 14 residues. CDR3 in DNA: TGTGCCAGCAGCCCCTGGGCCAGGGCCCACGAGCAGTACTTC. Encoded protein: CASSPWARAHEQYF.

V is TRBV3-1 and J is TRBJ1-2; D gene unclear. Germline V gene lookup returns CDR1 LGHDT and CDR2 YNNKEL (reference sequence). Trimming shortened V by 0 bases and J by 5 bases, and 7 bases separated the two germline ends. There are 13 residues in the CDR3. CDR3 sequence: CASSQDRGYGYTF. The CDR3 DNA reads TGTGCCAGCAGCCAAGATCGGGGATATGGCTACACCTTC.

The CDR3 protein is CSARVPGGEKLFF. DNA for the CDR3: TGCAGTGCTAGAGTGCCAGGGGGTGAAAAACTGTTTTTT. The gene calls are TRBV20-1 and TRBJ1-4, with 7 bases identical to TRBD1. Germline values: CDR1 DFQATT, CDR2 SNEGSKA (reference sequence). The CDR3 length is 13 residues. After removal of 1 base from V and 7 bases from J, the junction contained 3 bases not matched to a gene.

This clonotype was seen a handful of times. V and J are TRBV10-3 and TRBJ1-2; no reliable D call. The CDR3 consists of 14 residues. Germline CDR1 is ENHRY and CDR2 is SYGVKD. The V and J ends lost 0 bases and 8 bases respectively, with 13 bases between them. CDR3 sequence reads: CAISESRQGTGYTF. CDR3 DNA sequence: TGTGCCATCAGTGAGTCCCGACAAGGCACAGGCTACACCTTC.

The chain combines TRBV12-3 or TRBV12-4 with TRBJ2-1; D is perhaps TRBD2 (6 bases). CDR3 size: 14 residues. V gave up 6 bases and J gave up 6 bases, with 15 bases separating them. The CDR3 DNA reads TGTGCCAGCAGCCAGACTAGTCTTCGCAATGAGCAGTTCTTC. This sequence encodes CASSQTSLRNEQFF.

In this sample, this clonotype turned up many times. CDR3 sequence (DNA): TGTGCCAGCAGCTTAGGTAGCGGGGGGGCAGGTGAGCAGTTCTTC. Its translation: CASSLGSGGAGEQFF. The chain recombines TRBV7-7 with TRBJ2-1, with TRBD2 matching 11 bases. Germline values: CDR1 SSHAT, CDR2 FNYEAQ (reference sequence). This CDR3 spans 15 amino acids. Unmatched junction bases numbered 5, after V lost 1 base and J lost 9 bases.

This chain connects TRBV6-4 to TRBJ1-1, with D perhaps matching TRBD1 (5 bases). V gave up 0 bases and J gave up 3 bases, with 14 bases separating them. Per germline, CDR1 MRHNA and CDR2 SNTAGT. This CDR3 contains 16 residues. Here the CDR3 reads CASSDSNPSRDTEAFF. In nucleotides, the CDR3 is TGTGCCAGCAGTGACTCGAATCCCAGCAGGGACACTGAAGCTTTCTTT.

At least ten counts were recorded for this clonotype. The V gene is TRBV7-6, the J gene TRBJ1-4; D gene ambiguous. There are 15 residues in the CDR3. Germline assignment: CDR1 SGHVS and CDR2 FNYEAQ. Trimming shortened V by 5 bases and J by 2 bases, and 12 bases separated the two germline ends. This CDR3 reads CASSSWTSTNEKLFF. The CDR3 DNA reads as TGTGCCAGCAGCAGCTGGACGTCCACTAATGAAAAACTGTTTTTT. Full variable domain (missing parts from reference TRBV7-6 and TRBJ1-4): GAGVSQSPRYKVTKRGQDVALRCDPISGHVSLYWYRQALGQGPEFLTYFNYEAQQDKSGLPNDRFSAERPEGSISTLTIQRTEQRDSAMYRCASSSWTSTNEKLFFGSGTQLSVL.

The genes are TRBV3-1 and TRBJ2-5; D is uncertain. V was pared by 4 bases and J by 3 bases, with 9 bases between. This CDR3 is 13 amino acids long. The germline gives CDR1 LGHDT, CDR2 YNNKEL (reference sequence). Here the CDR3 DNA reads TGTGCCAGCAGCCCTCCGTCAGAAGAGACCCAGTACTTC. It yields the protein CASSPPSEETQYF.

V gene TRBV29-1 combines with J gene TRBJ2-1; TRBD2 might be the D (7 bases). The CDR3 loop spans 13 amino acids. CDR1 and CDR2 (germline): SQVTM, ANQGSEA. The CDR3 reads CTSGGLAHNEQFF. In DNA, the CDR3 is TGCACATCCGGGGGGCTTGCGCACAATGAGCAGTTCTTC.

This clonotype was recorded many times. The CDR3 sequence: CASSKTGRGSYTF. The CDR3 nucleotides are TGTGCCAGCAGTAAAACAGGGCGGGGATCCTACACCTTC. The V and J genes are TRBV28 and TRBJ1-2, with D perhaps TRBD1 (6 bases). V lost 5 bases and J lost 10, with 17 bases in between. The CDR3 is made up of 13 amino acids. CDR1 and CDR2 (germline): MDHEN, SYDVKM.

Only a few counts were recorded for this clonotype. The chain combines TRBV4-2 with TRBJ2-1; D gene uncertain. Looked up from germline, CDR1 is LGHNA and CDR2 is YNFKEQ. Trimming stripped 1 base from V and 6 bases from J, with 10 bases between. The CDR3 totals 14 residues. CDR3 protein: CASSQGLTSNEQFF. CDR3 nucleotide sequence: TGTGCCAGCAGCCAAGGGTTGACCTCCAATGAGCAGTTCTTC.

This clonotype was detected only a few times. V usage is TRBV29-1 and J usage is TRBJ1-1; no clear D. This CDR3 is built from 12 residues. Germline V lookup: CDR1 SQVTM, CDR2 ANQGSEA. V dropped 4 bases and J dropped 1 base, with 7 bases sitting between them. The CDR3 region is CSVGDQNTEAFF. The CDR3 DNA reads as TGCAGCGTTGGGGATCAGAACACTGAAGCTTTCTTT.

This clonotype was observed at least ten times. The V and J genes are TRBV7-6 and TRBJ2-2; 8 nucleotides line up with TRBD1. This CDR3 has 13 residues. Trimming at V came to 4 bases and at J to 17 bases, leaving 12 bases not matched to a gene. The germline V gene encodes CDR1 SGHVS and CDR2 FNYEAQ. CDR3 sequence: CASSSKTGAKIFF. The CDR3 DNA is TGTGCCAGCAGCTCCAAGACAGGGGCCAAAATTTTTTTT.

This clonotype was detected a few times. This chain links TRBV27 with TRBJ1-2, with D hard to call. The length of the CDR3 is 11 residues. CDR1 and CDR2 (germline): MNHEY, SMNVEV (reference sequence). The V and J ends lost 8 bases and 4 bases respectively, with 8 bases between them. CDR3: CASHTCYGYTF. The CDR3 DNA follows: TGTGCCAGCCACACCTGCTATGGCTACACCTTC.

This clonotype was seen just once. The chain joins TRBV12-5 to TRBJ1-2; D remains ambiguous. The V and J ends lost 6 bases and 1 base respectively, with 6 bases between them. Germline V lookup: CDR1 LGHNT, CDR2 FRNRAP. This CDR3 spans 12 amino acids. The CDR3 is CASGQSNYGYTF. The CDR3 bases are TGTGCTAGTGGCCAGAGTAACTATGGCTACACCTTC.

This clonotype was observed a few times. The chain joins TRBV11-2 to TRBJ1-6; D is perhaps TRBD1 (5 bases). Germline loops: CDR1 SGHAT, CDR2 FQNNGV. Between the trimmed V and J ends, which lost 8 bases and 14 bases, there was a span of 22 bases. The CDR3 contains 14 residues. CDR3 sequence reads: CASEYSRQMLALHF. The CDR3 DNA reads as TGTGCCAGCGAATACTCTCGACAGATGCTAGCCCTCCACTTT.

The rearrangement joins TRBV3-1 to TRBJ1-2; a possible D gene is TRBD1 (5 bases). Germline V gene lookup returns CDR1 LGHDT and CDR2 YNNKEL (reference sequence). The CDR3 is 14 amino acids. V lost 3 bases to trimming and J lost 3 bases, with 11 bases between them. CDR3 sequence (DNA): TGTGCCAGCAGCCAGATGGGGACGGACTATGGCTACACCTTC. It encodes CASSQMGTDYGYTF.

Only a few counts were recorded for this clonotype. CDR3 nucleotides: TGCGCCAGCAGCCAACCGCCGGGACAGGGGGCAGATTCACCCCTCCACTTT. This sequence encodes CASSQPPGQGADSPLHF. The chain combines TRBV4-3 with TRBJ1-6; TRBD1 aligns across 12 bases. Germline V CDR1 and CDR2: LGHNA, YSLEER. The CDR3 length is 17 residues. Losses at the gene ends were 2 bases for V and 8 bases for J; bases not matched to a gene: 7.